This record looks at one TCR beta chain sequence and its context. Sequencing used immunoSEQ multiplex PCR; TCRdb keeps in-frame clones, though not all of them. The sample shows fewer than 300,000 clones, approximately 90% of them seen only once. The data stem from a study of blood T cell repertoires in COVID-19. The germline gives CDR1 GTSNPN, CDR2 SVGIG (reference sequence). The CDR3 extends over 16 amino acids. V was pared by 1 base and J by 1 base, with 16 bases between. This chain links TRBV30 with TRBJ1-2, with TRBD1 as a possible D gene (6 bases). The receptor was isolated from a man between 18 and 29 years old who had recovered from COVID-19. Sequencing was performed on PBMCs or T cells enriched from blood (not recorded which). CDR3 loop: CAWSAGALDFNYGYTF. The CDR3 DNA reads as TGTGCCTGGAGTGCAGGGGCCTTGGATTTTAACTATGGCTACACCTTC.